This T cell receptor gamma chain was captured by sequencing in a study of gamma-delta chains in newborns, infants, children (dated by TCRdb to between 2018 and 2021). Notes on the research overall: In the study title, it is stated that polyclonal expansion of innate gammadelta T cells is driven by microbial exposure immediately after birth. The study examined the way microbial exposure affected innate gammadelta T cell populations in human newborns right after birth.

The reads were generated on an Illumina MiSeq. The public reads were reprocessed by TCRdb using CATT, and rows of matching DNA were later combined. The sample table shows 2,000 to 2,500 gamma-chain clones, and around 45% are seen once. The top ten clones comprise about 4.8% of the sample. Trimming accounts for 4 bases at V and 0 bases at J, while the number of junction bases matched to no gene is 3. The CDR3 numbers 13 residues from cysteine through phenylalanine. Kept here is only the CDR3 DNA, which spans 39 bases and is read in frame from base 1. The germline V gene encodes CDR1 EGSTGY and CDR2 YDSYTSSV. A remark on this clone: Its specific antigen is unknown. No much larger clonotype is one base removed from it; base qualities were not supplied.

The origin of this receptor is a child who was a newborn, infant or young child, either healthy, febrile or measles-vaccinated (not recorded which). Here the chain combines TRGV4 and TRGJ1 or TRGJ2. Because TCRdb records no J gene, it was assigned here through a match of the DNA to germline. The sample taken for sequencing was blood. The CDR3 protein: CATWEGNYYKKLF. The nucleotide sequence is TGTGCCACCTGGGAGGGGAATTATTATAAGAAACTCTTT.